The rows below give T cell receptor beta chains drawn from one sample of a study of identical twins. From the 5' RACE reads, TCRdb called clonotypes with MiXCR, one entry per CDR3 protein. The data hold 600,000 to 700,000 distinct CDR3 sequences, with about 20% observed a single time. These same data were also listed under a study on T cells expressing NK-cell markers.

The sample comprised PBMCs. Receptors were obtained from a woman aged 18-29 years in good health. Both conserved end residues are part of each CDR3. A D gene is named only where the DNA matches it firmly. Not all rows give a size; the values are once, few, many and, for expanded clones, a class.

TRBJ1-1,NA,TRBV20-1,few,CSATLDMNTEAFF,TGCAGTGCCACCTTGGACATGAACACTGAAGCTTTCTTT
TRBJ2-1,NA,TRBV2,few,CASSQGQHNEQFF,TGTGCCAGCAGTCAAGGGCAGCACAATGAGCAGTTCTTC
TRBJ1-1,NA,TRBV12-3/TRBV12-4,few,CASSLGGITEAFF,TGTGCCAGCAGTTTGGGGGGTATCACTGAAGCTTTCTTT
TRBJ2-3,NA,TRBV20-1,NA,CSAPVVVGGDTQYF,TGCAGTGCCCCCGTTGTTGTAGGCGGTGATACGCAGTATTTT
TRBJ2-7,TRBD1,TRBV5-1,few,CASSGTGTGGDEQYF,TGCGCCAGCAGCGGTACCGGGACAGGGGGCGACGAGCAGTACTTC
TRBJ2-2,NA,TRBV5-1,many,CASSLVPAINGELFF,TGCGCCAGCAGCTTGGTACCAGCGATTAACGGGGAGCTGTTTTTT
TRBJ2-3,NA,TRBV5-6,few,CASSFRARRDTQYF,TGTGCCAGCAGCTTTAGGGCCCGGAGGGATACGCAGTATTTT
TRBJ2-2,NA,TRBV20-1,NA,CSASWGVNTGELFF,TGCAGTGCAAGTTGGGGGGTGAACACCGGGGAGCTGTTTTTT
TRBJ2-1,TRBD1,TRBV7-9,NA,CASSPTRTGTNEQFF,TGTGCCAGCAGCCCTACCCGGACAGGGACAAATGAGCAGTTCTTC
TRBJ2-3,NA,TRBV20-1,NA,CSARRRIDTQYF,TGCAGTGCTAGGAGGAGGATTGATACGCAGTATTTT
TRBJ2-3,TRBD2,TRBV7-8,NA,CASHQRRSGRYTSSTDTQYF,TGTGCCAGCCACCAGAGGAGGAGCGGGAGGTACACATCTAGCACAGATACGCAGTATTTT
TRBJ2-7,TRBD2,TRBV19,few,CASSTPGLAIYEQYF,TGTGCCAGTAGTACTCCGGGACTAGCGATCTACGAGCAGTACTTC
TRBJ2-1,TRBD2,TRBV20-1,many,CSARDPRAGKSYNEQFF,TGCAGTGCTAGAGACCCCAGAGCGGGAAAGTCCTACAATGAGCAGTTCTTC
TRBJ1-6,NA,TRBV12-3/TRBV12-4,few,CASSLSRLSSYNSPLHF,TGTGCCAGCAGTTTATCCAGGCTGAGCTCCTATAATTCACCCCTCCACTTT
TRBJ2-1,TRBD2,TRBV11-2,NA,CASSLELAETYNEQFF,TGTGCCAGCAGCTTAGAACTAGCGGAAACCTACAATGAGCAGTTCTTC
TRBJ1-2,NA,TRBV4-3,many,CASSQERGNYGYTF,TGCGCCAGCAGCCAAGAAAGGGGAAACTATGGCTACACCTTC
TRBJ1-1,NA,TRBV5-1,NA,CASSLQPSPVNTEAFF,TGCGCCAGCAGCTTACAACCGAGTCCAGTGAACACTGAAGCTTTCTTT
TRBJ2-1,TRBD2,TRBV7-2,many,CASSRLADSYNEQFF,TGCGCCAGCAGTCGACTAGCGGATTCCTACAATGAGCAGTTCTTC
TRBJ1-1,NA,TRBV10-1,NA,CASSEKGRTSNEAFF,TGCGCCAGCAGTGAGAAAGGACGGACCTCTAATGAAGCTTTCTTT
TRBJ2-1,TRBD1,TRBV12-3/TRBV12-4,few,CASSLLGTGQSDEQFF,TGTGCCAGCAGTCTCCTCGGGACAGGTCAAAGCGATGAGCAGTTCTTC
TRBJ1-4,NA,TRBV5-1,many,CASSLQPVAEKLFF,TGCGCCAGCAGCCTACAGCCCGTGGCGGAAAAACTGTTTTTT
TRBJ2-7,NA,TRBV4-2,few,CASSQPGANHEQYF,TGTGCCAGCAGCCAGCCCGGGGCCAACCACGAGCAGTACTTC
TRBJ1-4,NA,TRBV5-6,NA,CASSLTGKTNEKLFF,TGTGCCAGCAGCTTGACAGGGAAGACTAATGAAAAACTGTTTTTT
TRBJ2-2,NA,TRBV27,many,CASSSQGRSGELFF,TGTGCCAGCAGTTCTCAGGGGCGGTCCGGGGAGCTGTTTTTT
TRBJ2-3,NA,TRBV7-9,NA,CASVGADTQYF,TGTGCCAGCGTTGGTGCAGATACGCAGTATTTT
TRBJ1-5,TRBD1,TRBV12-3/TRBV12-4,few,CASGRDRHSVIQHF,TGTGCCAGCGGCCGGGACAGGCATTCGGTTATCCAGCATTTT
TRBJ1-1,TRBD1,TRBV7-9,few,CASRADGQGNTEAFF,TGTGCCAGCAGAGCTGACGGACAGGGAAACACTGAAGCTTTCTTT
TRBJ2-7,NA,TRBV20-1,NA,CSARWGGASSYEQYF,TGCAGTGCCCGGTGGGGGGGGGCCTCCTCCTACGAGCAGTACTTC
TRBJ2-2,NA,TRBV29-1,NA,CSVDMGNTGELFF,TGCAGCGTTGATATGGGGAACACCGGGGAGCTGTTTTTT
TRBJ2-3,NA,TRBV4-3,few,CASSQDRAVTDTQYF,TGCGCCAGCAGCCAAGACAGAGCGGTCACAGATACGCAGTATTTT
TRBJ2-1,TRBD2,TRBV20-1,NA,CSAPRASGTLDNEQFF,TGCAGTGCTCCGCGGGCTAGCGGGACCCTCGACAATGAGCAGTTCTTC
TRBJ1-2,NA,TRBV7-2,few,CASSLVTGANYGYTF,TGTGCCAGCAGCTTAGTAACAGGCGCTAACTATGGCTACACCTTC
TRBJ1-1,NA,TRBV12-3/TRBV12-4,NA,CASRFDMNTEAFF,TGTGCCAGCAGGTTTGACATGAACACTGAAGCTTTCTTT
TRBJ2-7,NA,TRBV20-1,few,CSARVPVAGGYEQYF,TGCAGTGCTAGAGTTCCCGTTGCGGGTGGTTACGAGCAGTACTTC
TRBJ2-7,TRBD2,TRBV7-2,few,CASSQELADSYEQYF,TGTGCCAGCAGCCAAGAGCTAGCGGACTCCTACGAGCAGTACTTC
TRBJ2-7,TRBD2,TRBV20-1,few,CSARSLAGPFSYEQYF,TGCAGTGCTAGATCGCTAGCGGGGCCATTTTCCTACGAGCAGTACTTC
TRBJ2-1,NA,TRBV20-1,few,CSARSQRLTSYNEQFF,TGCAGTGCTAGAAGCCAGCGCTTGACCTCCTACAATGAGCAGTTCTTC
TRBJ2-1,TRBD2,TRBV3-1,NA,CASSQEGASGSYEQFF,TGTGCCAGCAGCCAAGAGGGGGCTAGCGGGAGCTATGAGCAGTTCTTC
TRBJ2-1,TRBD2,TRBV6-5,NA,CASSYSGGGAPYEQFF,TGTGCCAGCAGTTACTCGGGCGGGGGGGCACCCTATGAGCAGTTCTTC
TRBJ1-6,NA,TRBV5-5,NA,CASSFRGGTYNSPLHF,TGTGCCAGCAGCTTCCGAGGGGGGACTTATAATTCACCCCTCCACTTT
TRBJ2-1,TRBD1,TRBV9,once,CASSPGQGRWDEQFF,TGTGCCAGCAGCCCGGGACAGGGGCGGTGGGATGAGCAGTTCTTC
TRBJ2-3,NA,TRBV6-5,NA,CASKASTDTQYF,TGTGCCAGCAAAGCTAGCACAGATACGCAGTATTTT
TRBJ2-1,TRBD2,TRBV20-1,NA,CSAQRGQYNEQFF,TGCAGTGCCCAGCGGGGCCAATACAATGAGCAGTTCTTC
TRBJ2-7,NA,TRBV6-5,few,CASSYGSVGYEQYF,TGTGCCAGCAGTTACGGGTCAGTAGGCTACGAGCAGTACTTC
TRBJ1-3,NA,TRBV12-3/TRBV12-4,NA,CASTASDSSGNTIYF,TGTGCCAGCACCGCGTCGGACAGCTCTGGAAACACCATATATTTT
TRBJ2-7,NA,TRBV12-3/TRBV12-4,many,CASSLGHEQYF,TGTGCCAGCAGTTTGGGCCACGAGCAGTACTTC
TRBJ1-5,NA,TRBV7-2,few,CASRSGLNQPQHF,TGTGCCAGCAGGTCAGGGCTCAATCAGCCCCAGCATTTT
TRBJ1-2,NA,TRBV5-5,NA,CASSLKDSYTF,TGTGCCAGCAGCTTGAAGGACAGCTACACCTTC
TRBJ2-1,NA,TRBV15,few,CATSRDPGNEQFF,TGTGCCACCAGCAGAGATCCAGGCAATGAGCAGTTCTTC
TRBJ1-2,TRBD1,TRBV18,many,CASSRSRQGNYGYTF,TGTGCCAGCTCCAGATCCCGACAGGGCAACTATGGCTACACCTTC
TRBJ1-1,TRBD1,TRBV18,few,CASKPTGAGMDTEAFF,TGTGCCAGCAAACCCACAGGGGCGGGGATGGACACTGAAGCTTTCTTT
TRBJ2-4,TRBD1,TRBV20-1,many,CSAEGTGPAKNIQYF,TGCAGTGCAGAGGGGACAGGGCCAGCCAAAAACATTCAGTACTTC
TRBJ2-3,NA,TRBV7-2,NA,CASSGGGAGQGPQYF,TGTGCCAGCAGCGGTGGCGGCGCGGGACAAGGACCGCAGTATTTT
TRBJ1-2,TRBD1,TRBV20-1,many,CSARDLRDSGVSSFYGYTF,TGCAGTGCTAGAGACCTTCGGGACAGCGGAGTCAGTAGTTTTTATGGCTACACCTTC
TRBJ2-2,NA,TRBV6-5,NA,CASTQESGELFF,TGTGCCAGCACCCAGGAAAGCGGGGAGCTGTTTTTT